This T cell receptor beta chain stems from a study of blood T cell repertoires in COVID-19. About the research overall: The United States, Italy and Spain were the sources of the acute and convalescent COVID-19 samples. T cells, B-cell-depleted T cells, or PBMCs supplied cDNA or gDNA.

Profiling relied on immunoSEQ multiplex PCR, and the TCRdb table lists in-frame clones only, not all of them. There are some 180,000 clones in the sample; over 70% occur only once, and roughly an eighth lies in the top ten. The CDR3 is made up of 14 amino acids. The ends lost 5 bases at V and 8 bases at J; junction bases unmatched: 5. Germline V gene sequence: CDR1 KGHDR, CDR2 SFDVKD. J is TRBJ1-4 and V is TRBV24-1; TRBD1 agrees at 9 bases. The sequenced material came from PBMCs or T cells enriched from blood (not recorded which). The receptor was derived from a man in his sixties who had been exposed to COVID-19. The CDR3 sequence: CATSAPGQGEKLFF. The CDR3 bases are TGTGCCACCAGTGCACCCGGACAGGGGGAAAAACTGTTTTTT.